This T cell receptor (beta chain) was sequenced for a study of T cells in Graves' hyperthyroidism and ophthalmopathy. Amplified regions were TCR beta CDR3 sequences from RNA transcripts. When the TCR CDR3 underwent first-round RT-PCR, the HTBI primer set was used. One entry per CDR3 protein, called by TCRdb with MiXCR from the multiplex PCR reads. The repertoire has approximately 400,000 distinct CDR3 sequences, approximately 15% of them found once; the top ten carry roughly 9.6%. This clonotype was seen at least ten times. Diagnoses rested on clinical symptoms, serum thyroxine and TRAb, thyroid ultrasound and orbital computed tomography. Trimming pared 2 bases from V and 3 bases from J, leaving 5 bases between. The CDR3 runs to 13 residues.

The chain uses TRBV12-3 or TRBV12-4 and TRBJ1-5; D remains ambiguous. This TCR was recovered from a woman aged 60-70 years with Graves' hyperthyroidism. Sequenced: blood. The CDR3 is CASSLKTNQPQHF. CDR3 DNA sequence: TGTGCCAGCAGTTTAAAAACCAATCAGCCCCAGCATTTT.